This TCR beta chain was sequenced in a study of shared clonotypes between healthy human individuals. Repertoires were generated with immunoSEQ multiplex PCR, while TCRdb's copy carries only in-frame clones and drops some. The sample lists about 980,000 clones; 70% to 85% were seen once. The junction had 5 bases not matched to a gene; V was cut back by 5 bases and J by 5 bases. CDR3 length: 13 amino acids. Germline V CDR1 and CDR2: LNHNV, YYDKDF (reference sequence). The sequenced material came from memory CD4+ T cells sorted from blood. The subset: CD45RA-negative fraction. The receptor's source is a man aged 18-30 years in good health. The chain couples TRBV15 to TRBJ1-2; 7 bases map to TRBD1. The CDR3, as DNA: TGTGCCACCAGCCCCACAGGGGAGTATGGCTACACCTTC. This encodes CATSPTGEYGYTF.